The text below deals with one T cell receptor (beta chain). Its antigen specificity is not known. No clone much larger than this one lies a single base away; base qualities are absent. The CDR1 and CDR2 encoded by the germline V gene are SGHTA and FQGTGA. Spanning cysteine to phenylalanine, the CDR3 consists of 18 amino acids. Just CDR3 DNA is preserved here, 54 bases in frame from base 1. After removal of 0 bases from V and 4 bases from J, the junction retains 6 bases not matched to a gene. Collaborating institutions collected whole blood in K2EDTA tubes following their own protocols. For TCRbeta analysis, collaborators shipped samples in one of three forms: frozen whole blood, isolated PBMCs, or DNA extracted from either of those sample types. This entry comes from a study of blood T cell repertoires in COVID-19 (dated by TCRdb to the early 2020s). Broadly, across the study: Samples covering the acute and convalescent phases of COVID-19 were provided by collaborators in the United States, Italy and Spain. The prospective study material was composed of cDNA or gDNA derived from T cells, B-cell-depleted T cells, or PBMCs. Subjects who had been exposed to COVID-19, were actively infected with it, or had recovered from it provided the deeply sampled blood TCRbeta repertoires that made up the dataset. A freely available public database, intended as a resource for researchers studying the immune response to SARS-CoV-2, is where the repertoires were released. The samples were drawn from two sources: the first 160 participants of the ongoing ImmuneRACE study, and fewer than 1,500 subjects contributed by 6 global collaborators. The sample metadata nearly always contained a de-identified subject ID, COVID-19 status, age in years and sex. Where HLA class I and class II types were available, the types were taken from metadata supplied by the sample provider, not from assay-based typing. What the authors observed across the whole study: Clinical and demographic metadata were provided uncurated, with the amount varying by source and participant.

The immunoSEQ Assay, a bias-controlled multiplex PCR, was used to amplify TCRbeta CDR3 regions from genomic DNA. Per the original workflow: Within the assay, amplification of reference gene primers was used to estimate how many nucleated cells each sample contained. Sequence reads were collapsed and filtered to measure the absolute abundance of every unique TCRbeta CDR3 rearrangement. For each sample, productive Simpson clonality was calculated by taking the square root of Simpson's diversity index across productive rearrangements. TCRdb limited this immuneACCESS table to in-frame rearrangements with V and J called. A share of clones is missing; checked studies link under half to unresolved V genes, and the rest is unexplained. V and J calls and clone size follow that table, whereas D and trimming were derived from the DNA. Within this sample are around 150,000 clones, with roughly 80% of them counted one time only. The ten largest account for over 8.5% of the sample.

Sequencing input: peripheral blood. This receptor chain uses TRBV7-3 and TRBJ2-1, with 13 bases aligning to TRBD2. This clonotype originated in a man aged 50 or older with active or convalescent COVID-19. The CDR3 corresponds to CASSLTGATSGRYNEQFF. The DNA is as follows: TGTGCCAGCAGCTTAACTGGAGCGACTAGCGGGAGGTACAATGAGCAGTTCTTC.